These 23 T cell receptor beta chains came from one sample sequenced in a study of human T cells and chemical hapten exposure. Regarding time point: patch test 3, about 24 weeks after DPC sensitization. The treatment: therapeutic diphenylcyclopropenone sensitization with weekly scalp DPC. TCRdb reprocessed the RACE reads via MiXCR and lists one record per CDR3 protein. This table has about 190,000 distinct CDR3 sequences, approximately 24% appearing once. The sample in question was whole blood, obtained in connection with sensitization to the hapten diphenylcyclopropenone (DPC). The receptors stem from a woman aged 35 to 49 with alopecia areata. Some clones in this sample may be carry-over from other donors' samples.

The chain is built from TRBV7-8 and TRBJ2-5, with a tentative D call TRBD1 (5 bases). Deletions cut 2 bases from V and 4 bases from J, with 11 bases between. This CDR3 has 14 residues. Germline V gives CDR1 SGHVS, CDR2 FQNEAQ. The CDR3 sequence: CASSLRQLGETQYF. The DNA for the CDR3 is TGTGCCAGCAGCTTACGACAGTTAGGAGAGACCCAGTACTTC.

The V call is TRBV20-1, the J call TRBJ1-4; D not certain. In germline, CDR1 is DFQATT, CDR2 SNEGSKA (reference sequence). The V end lost 0 bases, the J end lost 0 bases, and 11 bases lay between the germline ends. CDR3 length: 16 amino acids. Here the CDR3 DNA reads TGCAGTGCTAGAGATCCAGCCCGTTCAACTAATGAAAAACTGTTTTTT. It translates to CSARDPARSTNEKLFF.

The chain employs TRBV10-3 and TRBJ2-7, with TRBD2 matching over 8 bases. Germline CDR1 ENHRY, CDR2 SYGVKD. After removal of 7 bases from V and 5 bases from J, the junction contained 19 bases not matched to a gene. The CDR3 extends over 17 amino acids. The chain's CDR3 is CAITPRRADGGGDEQYF. The CDR3 region has the DNA TGTGCCATCACCCCTCGCCGGGCGGACGGGGGGGGGGACGAGCAGTACTTC.

This clonotype was observed once. The chain uses TRBV6-5 and TRBJ2-7; D possibly matches TRBD1 or TRBD2 (5 bases each). V lost 3 bases, J lost 2 bases, and 14 bases lay in between. The CDR3 spans 15 residues. Germline CDR1 and CDR2: MNHEY and SVGAGI. The CDR3: CASSYSGTRPYEQYF. For the CDR3, the DNA is TGTGCCAGCAGTTATTCCGGGACCAGGCCCTACGAGCAGTACTTC.

The V and J genes are TRBV7-9 and TRBJ1-4; no firm D call. CDR1 SEHNR and CDR2 FQNEAQ come from the germline V gene (reference sequence). With 3 bases removed from V and 0 bases from J, the gap between germline ends came to 8 bases. The CDR3 consists of 15 residues. The CDR3 protein is CASSLSLSTNEKLFF. CDR3 coding DNA: TGTGCCAGCAGCTTGTCCCTGTCAACTAATGAAAAACTGTTTTTT.

The chain couples TRBV20-1 to TRBJ2-2, with TRBD1 as a possible D gene (6 bases). Germline V gene data show CDR1 as DFQATT and CDR2 as SNEGSKA (reference sequence). This CDR3 has 14 residues. Trimming stripped 5 bases from V and 0 bases from J, with 10 bases between. The CDR3 nucleotides are TGCAGTGCTCCGGACAGATCGAACACCGGGGAGCTGTTTTTT. This sequence encodes CSAPDRSNTGELFF.

V and J are TRBV5-1 and TRBJ2-1; the D is unclear. Trimming cost V 3 bases and J 0 bases, with 13 bases left between them. CDR1 is SGHRS, CDR2 YFSETQ, per germline. The CDR3 loop spans 16 amino acids. The CDR3 protein is CASSSSFSSSYNEQFF. The CDR3 DNA follows: TGCGCCAGCAGCTCATCCTTCTCGAGCTCCTACAATGAGCAGTTCTTC.

The V gene is TRBV2, the J gene TRBJ2-3, with D tentatively TRBD1 (5 bases). V was clipped by 2 bases and J by 9 bases, with 12 bases between them. The CDR3 has 13 residues. Germline-derived CDR1 and CDR2 are SNHLY and FYNNEI. The CDR3: CASSEQGVYTQYF. CDR3 coding DNA: TGTGCCAGCAGTGAACAAGGGGTGTACACGCAGTATTTT.

This clonotype was recorded many times. This chain uses TRBV29-1 with TRBJ2-5, with a weak D call TRBD2 (7 bases). The germline V gene has CDR1 SQVTM and CDR2 ANQGSEA. This CDR3 region has 15 residues. V lost 2 bases to trimming and J lost 9 bases, with 22 bases between them. CDR3 bases: TGCAGCGTTGAAATCGGGGGGCGAATGGGTGGGGCCCAGTACTTC. Translated, it gives CSVEIGGRMGGAQYF. The full variable domain, with the rest looked up from reference TRBV29-1 and TRBJ2-5, is SAVISQKPSRDICQRGTSLTIQCQVDSQVTMMFWYRQQPGQSLTLIATANQGSEATYESGFVIDKFPISRPNLTFSTLTVSNMSPEDSSIYLCSVEIGGRMGGAQYFGPGTRLLVL.

This clonotype was found many times. The chain is built from TRBV29-1 and TRBJ2-1, with unresolved D. The CDR3 sequence is 13 residues long. V lost 4 bases and J 3 bases, leaving 10 bases between the germline ends. Per germline, CDR1 SQVTM and CDR2 ANQGSEA. CDR3 in amino acids: CSVGAPIYNEQFF. The CDR3 DNA sequence: TGCAGCGTTGGGGCTCCTATCTACAATGAGCAGTTCTTC.

This clonotype was counted between two and nine times. This chain uses TRBV6-2 or TRBV6-3 with TRBJ2-5; D gene uncertain. The germline V and J ends were trimmed by 7 bases and 0 bases, with 6 bases remaining between them. The CDR3 sequence is 12 residues long. CDR1 and CDR2 (germline): MNHEY, SVGEGT. CDR3 sequence reads: CASTDYQETQYF. As DNA, the CDR3 is TGTGCCAGCACCGACTACCAAGAGACCCAGTACTTC.

The chain links TRBV6-6 to TRBJ2-2; no definite D call. CDR1 is MNHNY, CDR2 SVGAGI, per germline (reference sequence). The CDR3 spans 16 residues. V lost 0 bases and J 8 bases, leaving 16 bases between the germline ends. The CDR3: CASSYSGPSSSGELFF. The CDR3 DNA reads TGTGCCAGCAGTTACTCCGGCCCCTCCTCGAGTGGGGAGCTGTTTTTT.

The V gene is TRBV29-1, the J gene TRBJ1-3; no definite D call. The CDR3 contains 14 residues. Per the germline V gene, CDR1 is SQVTM and CDR2 is ANQGSEA. The V and J ends lost 4 bases and 0 bases respectively, with 10 bases between them. The CDR3 sequence is CSVGITNSGNTIYF. The CDR3 bases are TGCAGCGTTGGAATCACAAACTCTGGAAACACCATATATTTT.

J is TRBJ2-1 and V is TRBV5-1, with TRBD2 identical over 12 bases. Unmatched junction bases numbered 8, after V lost 4 bases and J lost 9 bases. Germline V gene lookup returns CDR1 SGHRS and CDR2 YFSETQ. The CDR3 length is 15 residues. This chain's CDR3 is CASSARLAGVGEQFF. The DNA of the CDR3 is TGCGCCAGCAGCGCTCGACTAGCGGGAGTGGGTGAGCAGTTCTTC. Drawing the rest from reference TRBV5-1 and TRBJ2-1, the complete variable domain is KAGVTQTPRYLIKTRGQQVTLSCSPISGHRSVSWYQQTPGQGLQFLFEYFSETQRNKGNFPGRFSGRQFSNSRSEMNVSTLELGDSALYLCASSARLAGVGEQFFGPGTRLTVL.

This clonotype was seen a handful of times. In DNA form, the CDR3 reads TGTGCCAGCAGTTTATCAGGGCTGGGCAATCAGCCCCAGCATTTT. Translation: CASSLSGLGNQPQHF. The genes are TRBV27 and TRBJ1-5, with D hard to call. The CDR3 contains 15 residues. Germline lookup yields CDR1 MNHEY and CDR2 SMNVEV (reference sequence). Deletions cut 0 bases from V and 2 bases from J, with 8 bases between.

The chain carries TRBV18 and TRBJ1-5; a possible D gene is TRBD1 (5 bases). This CDR3 region has 14 residues. Germline-derived CDR1 and CDR2 are KGHSH and LQKENI. V was trimmed by 1 base and J by 7 bases, leaving 11 bases between them. CDR3 region: CASSPQPGDQPQHF. CDR3 DNA: TGTGCCAGCTCACCACAACCCGGGGACCAGCCCCAGCATTTT.

In its sample, this clonotype was seen many times. V gene TRBV20-1 combines with J gene TRBJ1-1, with D possibly matching TRBD1 (5 bases). The CDR3 length is 12 residues. CDR1 DFQATT and CDR2 SNEGSKA come from the germline V gene (reference sequence). Trimming left V 4 bases short and J 4 bases short, with 10 bases between. CDR3 DNA sequence: TGCAGTGCTATTGAGGGACCCACTGAAGCTTTCTTT. The encoded protein is CSAIEGPTEAFF.

This clonotype was seen many times. The genes are TRBV29-1 and TRBJ2-3; D is possibly TRBD1 or TRBD2 (5 bases each). The CDR3 has 13 residues. The germline V and J ends were trimmed by 1 base and 0 bases, with 5 bases remaining between them. Germline-derived CDR1 and CDR2 are SQVTM and ANQGSEA. CDR3 protein: CSVEGDSTDTQYF. Here the CDR3 DNA reads TGCAGCGTTGAAGGGGACAGCACAGATACGCAGTATTTT.

The chain uses TRBV4-3 and TRBJ2-3; TRBD2 might be the D (5 bases). Between the trimmed V and J ends, which lost 0 bases and 4 bases, there was a span of 14 bases. This CDR3 comprises 16 residues. Germline CDR1 and CDR2: LGHNA and YSLEER. For the CDR3, the DNA is TGCGCCAGCAGCCAAGAGGACTCGCTGCTTCCAGATACGCAGTATTTT. Amino acid sequence: CASSQEDSLLPDTQYF.

This clonotype was counted at least ten times. The chain links TRBV20-1 to TRBJ2-7; TRBD2 agrees at 11 bases. The CDR3 runs 14 residues. After removal of 3 bases from V and 5 bases from J, the junction contained 6 bases not matched to a gene. The V gene's germline CDR1 is DFQATT and CDR2 SNEGSKA (reference sequence). CDR3 amino acids: CSASATSGNHEQYF. The CDR3 region has the DNA TGCAGTGCTAGCGCGACTAGCGGGAACCACGAGCAGTACTTC.

This clonotype came up once. The rearrangement links TRBV12-3 or TRBV12-4 to TRBJ2-4; possible D gene TRBD2, 6 bases. V lost 5 bases, J lost 0 bases, and 14 bases lay in between. This CDR3 spans 16 amino acids. CDR3 loop: CASSDGGGLAKNIQYF. DNA for the CDR3: TGTGCCAGCAGTGACGGTGGGGGACTAGCCAAAAACATTCAGTACTTC.

This clonotype was counted only a few times. V and J are TRBV10-3 and TRBJ2-3, with 10 positions matching TRBD2. This CDR3 region has 15 residues. The germline V gene has CDR1 ENHRY and CDR2 SYGVKD. V lost 5 bases and J lost 4; bases outside the gene matches: 6. CDR3 coding DNA: TGTGCCATCAGTTCCAGCGGGAGGGCTGCAGATACGCAGTATTTT. This encodes CAISSSGRAADTQYF.

The sample holds a few counts of this clonotype. V is TRBV6-2 or TRBV6-3 and J is TRBJ1-1; D gene uncertain. The CDR3 is made up of 13 amino acids. CDR1 and CDR2 (germline): MNHEY, SVGEGT. The V end was cut by 6 bases, the J end by 0 bases, with 8 bases between. In nucleotides, the CDR3 is TGTGCCAGCAGGTGGACGGTGAACACTGAAGCTTTCTTT. Amino acids: CASRWTVNTEAFF.